Listed here are 32 T cell receptor beta chains from one sample, sequenced in a study of early T cells in non-severe SARS-CoV-2 infection. TCRdb re-analysed the 5' RACE reads in MiXCR, keeping a single row per CDR3 protein. Found here are about 56,000 distinct CDR3 sequences, about 15% of them singletons; the top ten hold about 4%. Sequenced material: whole blood, taken at baseline. The receptor set was obtained from an adult who was a healthcare worker with PCR-confirmed SARS-CoV-2 infection or an uninfected control (not recorded which).

This clonotype has more than one count but fewer than ten. The CDR3 DNA reads as TGTGCCAGCAGCCAAGGCGCGGACTACTACAATGAGCAGTTCTTC. Protein product: CASSQGADYYNEQFF. This rearrangement joins TRBV3-1 to TRBJ2-1; TRBD2 might be the D (6 bases). Per germline, CDR1 LGHDT and CDR2 YNNKEL (reference sequence). Trimming cost V 1 base and J 3 bases, with 10 bases left between them. The CDR3 covers 15 residues.

In its sample, this clonotype was seen a few times. The V gene is TRBV20-1, the J gene TRBJ2-2; 9 nucleotides agree with TRBD2. This CDR3 spans 15 amino acids. After removal of 3 bases from V and 4 bases from J, the junction contained 6 bases not matched to a gene. The germline V gene encodes CDR1 DFQATT and CDR2 SNEGSKA (reference sequence). CDR3 protein: CSASSGSVGTGELFF. CDR3 DNA sequence: TGCAGTGCTAGTAGCGGGAGTGTCGGCACCGGGGAGCTGTTTTTT.

The rearrangement uses TRBV6-6 and TRBJ2-3, with D possibly matching TRBD1 (7 bases). Per germline, CDR1 MNHNY and CDR2 SVGAGI (reference sequence). V lost 2 bases to trimming and J lost 6 bases, with 9 bases between them. The CDR3 is 13 amino acids. The CDR3 region is CASSYPGGDTQYF. The CDR3 DNA reads as TGTGCCAGCAGTTACCCAGGGGGGGATACGCAGTATTTT.

The chain uses TRBV5-1 and TRBJ1-3; D remains unclear. This CDR3 contains 14 residues. Trimming stripped 0 bases from V and 1 base from J, with 5 bases between. CDR1 is SGHRS and CDR2 is YFSETQ in the germline V gene. The CDR3 region has the DNA TGCGCCAGCAGCTTGGGTAGTTCTGGAAACACCATATATTTT. This gives the protein CASSLGSSGNTIYF.

V and J are TRBV29-1 and TRBJ2-3, with TRBD1 identical over 7 bases. J was trimmed by 2 bases and V by 8 bases; bases with no gene match: 7. Germline-derived CDR1 and CDR2 are SQVTM and ANQGSEA. The CDR3 loop spans 13 amino acids. The CDR3 is CSSRDRNTDTQYF. CDR3 nucleotides: TGCAGCTCCCGGGACAGAAACACAGATACGCAGTATTTT.

The gene calls are TRBV7-3 and TRBJ2-3, with no clear D. This CDR3 is built from 16 residues. The ends were cut back, 1 base at V and 2 bases at J, with 13 bases in the middle. Per the germline V gene, CDR1 is SGHTA and CDR2 is FQGTGA. The CDR3 spells CASSLKGRVITDTQYF. The CDR3 DNA follows: TGTGCCAGCAGCTTAAAGGGAAGGGTAATCACAGATACGCAGTATTTT.

V gene TRBV3-1 combines with J gene TRBJ1-1, with a possible D match to TRBD1 (5 bases). The CDR3 spans 14 residues. CDR1 and CDR2 (germline): LGHDT, YNNKEL (reference sequence). The V end lost 6 bases, the J end lost 2 bases, and 13 bases lay between the germline ends. The CDR3 spells CASRSREGNTEAFF. Written as DNA, the CDR3 is TGTGCCAGCAGAAGCAGGGAAGGAAACACTGAAGCTTTCTTT. The variable domain in full, with the rest retrieved from reference TRBV3-1 and TRBJ1-1, is DTAVSQTPKYLVTQMGNDKSIKCEQNLGHDTMYWYKQDSKKFLKIMFSYNNKELIINETVPNRFSPKSPDKAHLNLHINSLELGDSAVYFCASRSREGNTEAFFGQGTRLTVV.

This rearrangement joins TRBV9 to TRBJ2-7; 7 positions agree with TRBD1. Germline V gene lookup returns CDR1 SGDLS and CDR2 YYNGEE. This CDR3 is built from 15 residues. V was clipped by 4 bases and J by 1 base; unmatched bases: 8. The CDR3 DNA sequence: TGTGCCAGCAGCACAGGTTTGACAGGGTCCTACGAGCAGTACTTC. Translating it yields CASSTGLTGSYEQYF.

This sequence joins TRBV6-9 and TRBJ2-7, with D perhaps matching TRBD1 (6 bases). CDR1 is MNHGY and CDR2 is SVAAGI in the germline V gene. The CDR3 has 13 amino acids. V was shortened by 2 bases and J by 3 bases, with 8 bases between the two germline ends. The CDR3 DNA reads TGTGCCAGCAGTTATCTCAGGGGCTACGAGCAGTACTTC. It is translated as CASSYLRGYEQYF.

This chain connects TRBV4-2 to TRBJ2-2; 10 bases align to TRBD2. The CDR3 spans 16 residues. The germline CDR1 and CDR2 sequences are LGHNA and YNFKEQ. The J segment lost 7 bases and the V segment lost 1 base, leaving 6 bases of the junction unmatched. In DNA, the CDR3 is TGTGCCAGCAGCCAAGCGCTAGCGGGAGACTTCGGGGAGCTGTTTTTT. Its translation is CASSQALAGDFGELFF.

The chain employs TRBV5-1 and TRBJ2-3, with a tentative D call TRBD2 (6 bases). The CDR3 loop spans 15 amino acids. V lost 3 bases, J lost 2 bases, and 13 bases lay in between. Germline-derived CDR1 and CDR2 are SGHRS and YFSETQ. In DNA form, the CDR3 reads TGCGCCAGCAGCTCCGATTGGGAGGACACAGATACGCAGTATTTT. It codes for CASSSDWEDTDTQYF.

The chain carries TRBV20-1 and TRBJ2-7; D ambiguous. The germline CDR1 and CDR2 sequences are DFQATT and SNEGSKA (reference sequence). The CDR3 has 13 residues. The germline V and J ends were trimmed by 1 base and 0 bases, with 7 bases remaining between them. Here the CDR3 DNA reads TGCAGTGCTAGAGGTTCAAGCTCCTACGAGCAGTACTTC. Translating it yields CSARGSSSYEQYF.

The genes are TRBV3-1 and TRBJ2-1, with unresolved D. Trimming removed 3 bases from V and 10 bases from J, with 7 bases in between. The CDR3 consists of 11 residues. Germline CDR1 LGHDT, CDR2 YNNKEL (reference sequence). CDR3 DNA: TGTGCCAGCAGCCAGGCCTCCGAGCAGTTCTTC. This sequence encodes CASSQASEQFF.

The V and J genes are TRBV10-1 and TRBJ2-4; D ambiguous. The germline V gene encodes CDR1 WNHNN and CDR2 SYGVQD (reference sequence). V was trimmed by 3 bases and J by 9 bases, leaving 12 bases between them. The CDR3 spans 13 residues. The CDR3: CASSDAPTGIQYF. The CDR3 region has the DNA TGCGCCAGCAGTGACGCCCCTACCGGCATTCAGTACTTC.

The chain links TRBV29-1 to TRBJ2-1; no firm D call. With 2 bases removed from V and 0 bases from J, the gap between germline ends came to 11 bases. The CDR3 covers 15 residues. The V gene's germline CDR1 is SQVTM and CDR2 ANQGSEA. In nucleotides, the CDR3 is TGCAGCGTTGAATTTGGCGCTAGCTCCTACAATGAGCAGTTCTTC. Encoded protein: CSVEFGASSYNEQFF.

The chain's CDR3 is CSARAGDEQYF. For the CDR3, the DNA is TGCAGTGCTAGAGCTGGGGACGAGCAGTACTTC. The chain carries TRBV20-1 and TRBJ2-7; D gene uncertain. The V gene's germline CDR1 is DFQATT and CDR2 SNEGSKA (reference sequence). Trimming removed 1 base at V and 5 bases at J, with 6 bases between. The CDR3 sequence is 11 residues long.

This clonotype has a count of ten or more. The chain recombines TRBV20-1 with TRBJ2-7; 9 nucleotides line up with TRBD1. CDR1 is DFQATT and CDR2 is SNEGSKA in the germline V gene (reference sequence). V was pared by 6 bases and J by 6 bases, with 9 bases of the junction left unmatched. The CDR3 spans 13 residues. The CDR3 coding sequence is TGCAGTGCCCCGGGACAGGGTGATTTCGAGCAGTACTTC. Residues: CSAPGQGDFEQYF.

This rearrangement joins TRBV4-2 to TRBJ2-1; 9 bases line up with TRBD2. The CDR3 loop spans 17 amino acids. Looked up from germline, CDR1 is LGHNA and CDR2 is YNFKEQ. Trimming removed 1 base from V and 5 bases from J; junction bases left unmatched: 9. In nucleotides, the CDR3 is TGTGCCAGCAGCCAAGTTACCGCGGGAGGGCCTAACAATGAGCAGTTCTTC. It is translated as CASSQVTAGGPNNEQFF.

The rearrangement links TRBV6-5 to TRBJ2-2; 12 bases match TRBD2. V trimming: 6 bases; J trimming: 5 bases; junction bases outside the gene matches: 4. This CDR3 is 15 amino acids long. Germline V gene sequence: CDR1 MNHEY, CDR2 SVGAGI. The CDR3 DNA is TGTGCCAGCAGGCTAGCGGGAGGGCCGACCGGGGAGCTGTTTTTT. Translated: CASRLAGGPTGELFF.

This clonotype was detected ten times or more. Sequence at one end of the junction differs from germline and may be a read error. The genes are TRBV10-3 and TRBJ1-1; possibly TRBD1 for D (6 bases). The length of the CDR3 is 14 residues. The germline CDR1 and CDR2 sequences are ENHRY and SYGVKD. This CDR3 reads CAISALDRRSEVFF. The DNA for the CDR3 is TGTGCCATCAGTGCACTGGACAGACGTTCTGAAGTTTTCTTT.

The table lists this clonotype with a few counts. This rearrangement joins TRBV4-1 to TRBJ2-3; TRBD2 aligns across 11 bases. There are 16 residues in the CDR3. Trimming took 4 bases from V and 6 from J; bases not matched to a gene: 9. The V gene's germline CDR1 is MGHRA and CDR2 YSYEKL. The CDR3 reads CASSPIGLAGHDTQYF. The CDR3 nucleotides read TGCGCCAGCAGCCCCATAGGACTAGCGGGTCATGATACGCAGTATTTT.

In its sample, this clonotype was seen many times. The DNA for the CDR3 is TGTGCCAGCAGCCCAGGGACTAGCGGCCTCTACGAGCAGTACTTC. Protein product: CASSPGTSGLYEQYF. The gene calls are TRBV11-2 and TRBJ2-7; the match to TRBD2 covers 11 bases. This CDR3 is 15 amino acids long. Germline V lookup: CDR1 SGHAT, CDR2 FQNNGV. Trimming at V came to 5 bases and at J to 3 bases, leaving 6 bases not matched to a gene.

J is TRBJ2-7 and V is TRBV5-6; possibly TRBD2 for D (5 bases). V was pared by 2 bases and J by 3 bases, with 6 bases between. CDR1 is SGHDT and CDR2 is YYEEEE in the germline V gene. This CDR3 has 12 amino acids. As DNA, the CDR3 is TGTGCCAGCAGCTTCGGGGACTACGAGCAGTACTTC. Its protein product is CASSFGDYEQYF.

This clonotype was recorded many times. The chain links TRBV12-3 or TRBV12-4 to TRBJ2-3; a possible D gene is TRBD2 (5 bases). The CDR3 runs to 15 residues. Trimming removed 3 bases from V and 1 base from J, with 11 bases in between. This CDR3 reads CASSFGVRGTDTQYF. For the CDR3, the DNA is TGTGCCAGCAGTTTCGGGGTCCGCGGCACAGATACGCAGTATTTT.

The chain carries TRBV20-1 and TRBJ2-1, with 11 nucleotides matching TRBD2. Trimming cost V 3 bases and J 5 bases; bases outside gene matches: 3. There are 14 residues in the CDR3. Germline values: CDR1 DFQATT, CDR2 SNEGSKA (reference sequence). DNA of the CDR3: TGCAGTGCTAGCCCGGGACTAGCGGACAATGAGCAGTTCTTC. It translates to CSASPGLADNEQFF.

The rearrangement links TRBV7-9 to TRBJ2-1; D ambiguous. The CDR3 loop spans 12 amino acids. The V gene's germline CDR1 is SEHNR and CDR2 FQNEAQ (reference sequence). V gave up 5 bases and J gave up 5 bases, with 7 bases separating them. CDR3 region: CASSLTNNEQFF. CDR3 sequence (DNA): TGTGCCAGCAGCCTGACCAACAATGAGCAGTTCTTC. Filled out from reference TRBV7-9 and TRBJ2-1, the complete variable domain reads DTGVSQNPRHKITKRGQNVTFRCDPISEHNRLYWYRQTLGQGPEFLTYFQNEAQLEKSRLLSDRFSAERPKGSFSTLEIQRTEQGDSAMYLCASSLTNNEQFFGPGTRLTVL.

This clonotype was found many times. The V and J genes are TRBV10-3 and TRBJ2-1, with 8 bases identical to TRBD1. This CDR3 region has 15 residues. Germline CDR1 is ENHRY and CDR2 is SYGVKD. V gave up 1 base and J gave up 6 bases; unmatched junction bases: 5. CDR3 region: CAISEYETGVNEQFF. CDR3 DNA: TGTGCCATCAGTGAGTACGAGACAGGGGTCAATGAGCAGTTCTTC.

The chain employs TRBV20-1 and TRBJ2-1; no definite D call. CDR3 size: 13 residues. Per the germline V gene, CDR1 is DFQATT and CDR2 is SNEGSKA (reference sequence). V dropped 0 bases and J dropped 5 bases, with 8 bases sitting between them. DNA of the CDR3: TGCAGTGCTAGAGATATGGCTGACAATGAGCAGTTCTTC. The encoded protein is CSARDMADNEQFF.

This clonotype has a handful of counts. The chain has TRBV28 and TRBJ2-7; 12 bases are shared with TRBD2. The CDR3 spans 15 residues. Unmatched junction bases numbered 3, after V lost 6 bases and J lost 0 bases. Germline loops: CDR1 MDHEN, CDR2 SYDVKM. CDR3 residues: CASSTSGRSSYEQYF. In nucleotides, the CDR3 is TGTGCCAGCAGCACTAGCGGGAGGAGCTCCTACGAGCAGTACTTC.

This sequence joins TRBV7-9 and TRBJ1-5; tentative D call: TRBD1 (5 bases). The CDR3 contains 15 residues. The germline V gene has CDR1 SEHNR and CDR2 FQNEAQ (reference sequence). V dropped 2 bases and J dropped 4 bases, with 12 bases sitting between them. The CDR3 bases are TGTGCCAGCAGCTTAACCGGGGCGGTTAATCAGCCCCAGCATTTT. Translation: CASSLTGAVNQPQHF. The complete variable domain, with remaining parts taken from reference TRBV7-9 and TRBJ1-5, reads DTGVSQNPRHKITKRGQNVTFRCDPISEHNRLYWYRQTLGQGPEFLTYFQNEAQLEKSRLLSDRFSAERPKGSFSTLEIQRTEQGDSAMYLCASSLTGAVNQPQHFGDGTRLSIL.

The chain employs TRBV12-3 or TRBV12-4 and TRBJ2-1, with 9 bases aligning to TRBD1. Trimming took 6 bases from V and 4 from J; bases not matched to a gene: 7. This CDR3 has 15 residues. This chain's CDR3 is CASSPGQGQYNEQFF. Here the CDR3 DNA reads TGTGCCAGCAGCCCTGGACAGGGGCAATACAATGAGCAGTTCTTC.

This clonotype occurred a few times. This chain links TRBV5-1 with TRBJ2-7, with 9 bases fitting TRBD1. Germline values: CDR1 SGHRS, CDR2 YFSETQ. J gave up 1 base and V 4 bases, and 6 bases lay outside the gene matches. This CDR3 has 15 residues. The CDR3 loop reads CASSGQGMSSYEQYF. The CDR3 DNA reads as TGCGCCAGCAGCGGACAGGGGATGAGTTCCTACGAGCAGTACTTC.